This TCR beta chain was sequenced for a study of spatial heterogeneity in lung cancer. Across the study: Strong correlation was found between tumor-region TCR transcript counts and a T cell module score from matched bulk RNA-seq.

Whole-study results and caveats: How many expanded intratumoral alpha and beta TCRs were present tracked the tumor mutation count, which was a count of nonsynonymous mutations.

This clonotype is termed medium-sized. Its antigen is as yet unknown. The time point denotes: sample taken at primary tumor resection. Samples came from 60 to 75 TRACERx patients with untreated early-stage lung cancer. The authors sequenced whole RNA from tumor, nontumor lung or frozen PBMC without sorting. TCRdb used MiXCR to reprocess the 5' RACE reads, holding one entry per CDR3 protein. The profile shows 1,400 to 1,500 distinct CDR3 sequences, less than 20% of them singletons. The sequencing here drew on lung tumor tissue, taken at surgery. This TCR derives from a male donor with early-stage non-small cell lung cancer.

CDR3 in DNA: TGTGCCAGCAGTTACGGTACCATACAGGAGCACAATGAGCAGTTCTTC. As protein: CASSYGTIQEHNEQFF. The chain carries TRBV6-2 or TRBV6-3 and TRBJ2-1; tentatively, D is TRBD1 (5 bases). Trimming left V 2 bases short and J 5 bases short, with 16 bases between. There are 16 residues in the CDR3. Per germline, CDR1 MNHEY and CDR2 SVGEGT.